The 32 T cell receptor beta chains presented below share a single source sample, sequenced in a study of shared clonotypes between healthy human individuals. Sequencing used immunoSEQ multiplex PCR; TCRdb keeps in-frame clones, though not all of them. The table lists some 2.1 million clones, about 95% of them singletons, with roughly 0.13% in the top ten. Sequenced sample: naive CD4+ T cells sorted from blood. Subset defined: CD45RA+ positively selected. These receptors were taken from a man younger than 35 in good health.

V and J are TRBV6-1 and TRBJ1-4, with D tentatively TRBD1 (6 bases). The CDR3 totals 15 residues. Germline-derived CDR1 and CDR2 are MNHNS and SASEGT. The V end lost 5 bases, the J end lost 7 bases, and 17 bases lay between the germline ends. CDR3 sequence: CASSSRGHGGEKLFF. As DNA, the CDR3 is TGTGCCAGCAGTTCTAGGGGACATGGAGGTGAAAAACTGTTTTTT.

This clone has only one observation. The chain combines TRBV5-8 with TRBJ1-1; D is unclear. Germline V gives CDR1 SGHTS, CDR2 YDEGEE. Trimming took off 0 bases at V and 4 bases at J, with 13 bases between the two ends. The CDR3 spans 15 residues. CDR3 sequence reads: CASSLAGGQVTEAFF. The CDR3 coding sequence is TGTGCCAGCAGCTTGGCCGGCGGGCAGGTCACTGAAGCTTTCTTT.

The chain is built from TRBV10-3 and TRBJ1-3, with a weak D call TRBD1 (6 bases). The CDR3 is 16 amino acids. The germline V and J ends were trimmed by 2 bases and 0 bases, with 11 bases remaining between them. In germline, CDR1 is ENHRY, CDR2 SYGVKD. CDR3 coding DNA: TGTGCCATCAGTGAGACGCAGGGGATCTCTGGAAACACCATATATTTT. It yields the protein CAISETQGISGNTIYF.

The chain has TRBV25-1 and TRBJ2-7; tentatively, D is TRBD1 or TRBD2 (5 bases each). The CDR3 contains 17 residues. CDR1 and CDR2 (germline): MGHDK, SYGVNS. Trimming took off 4 bases at V and 3 bases at J, with 22 bases between the two ends. CDR3 nucleotide sequence: TGTGCCAGCAGTGCCCACGGGAAGGGACCAACAGACTACGAGCAGTACTTC. Protein product: CASSAHGKGPTDYEQYF.

The chain links TRBV18 to TRBJ2-3; D unclear. CDR3 size: 16 residues. CDR1 is KGHSH and CDR2 is LQKENI in the germline V gene. Trimming left V 0 bases short and J 4 bases short, with 14 bases between. The CDR3 nucleotides read TGTGCCAGCTCACCACCGTCCCGGTCGCAGGCAGATACGCAGTATTTT. Amino acids: CASSPPSRSQADTQYF.

The chain uses TRBV28 and TRBJ1-4; possible D gene TRBD1, 6 bases. The germline V gene has CDR1 MDHEN and CDR2 SYDVKM. There are 15 residues in the CDR3. V lost 4 bases, J lost 4 bases, and 13 bases lay in between. The CDR3 bases are TGTGCCAGCAGTTCACCGGGGGGCCTTAATGAAAAACTGTTTTTT. Its protein is CASSSPGGLNEKLFF. The variable domain in full, completed from reference TRBV28 and TRBJ1-4, reads DVKVTQSSRYLVKRTGEKVFLECVQDMDHENMFWYRQDPGLGLRLIYFSYDVKMKEKGDIPEGYSVSREKKERFSLILESASTNQTSMYLCASSSPGGLNEKLFFGSGTQLSVL.

The rearrangement links TRBV7-8 to TRBJ2-7, with D unclear. Trimming stripped 1 base from V and 2 bases from J, with 12 bases between. The V gene's germline CDR1 is SGHVS and CDR2 FQNEAQ. The CDR3 has 15 residues. The CDR3 here is CASSLGMGKAYEQYF. The CDR3 bases are TGTGCCAGCAGCTTAGGAATGGGCAAGGCCTACGAGCAGTACTTC.

The chain recombines TRBV5-6 with TRBJ2-6; D gene unclear. Per the germline V gene, CDR1 is SGHDT and CDR2 is YYEEEE. The CDR3 has 16 amino acids. V gave up 2 bases and J gave up 0 bases, with 9 bases separating them. The CDR3 coding sequence is TGTGCCAGCAGCTTTCGTGGGCCCTCTGGGGCCAACGTCCTGACTTTC. Its protein is CASSFRGPSGANVLTF.

The chain couples TRBV13 to TRBJ1-6; D gene ambiguous. Germline CDR1 and CDR2: PRHDT and FYEKMQ (reference sequence). Trimming took off 2 bases at V and 6 bases at J, with 11 bases between the two ends. This CDR3 comprises 15 residues. CDR3 nucleotides: TGTGCCAGCAGCTTATCCCTCTCGATTAATTCACCCCTCCACTTT. Translated, it gives CASSLSLSINSPLHF.

The chain links TRBV5-1 to TRBJ1-2; D ambiguous. V lost 0 bases and J lost 5, with 14 bases in between. The CDR3 covers 15 residues. Germline V gives CDR1 SGHRS, CDR2 YFSETQ. The chain's CDR3 is CASSLVEVAGYGYTF. The DNA of the CDR3 is TGCGCCAGCAGCTTGGTAGAGGTAGCCGGGTATGGCTACACCTTC. The whole variable domain, remainder taken from reference TRBV5-1 and TRBJ1-2, is KAGVTQTPRYLIKTRGQQVTLSCSPISGHRSVSWYQQTPGQGLQFLFEYFSETQRNKGNFPGRFSGRQFSNSRSEMNVSTLELGDSALYLCASSLVEVAGYGYTFGSGTRLTVV.

This clone was recorded only once. The chain has TRBV10-3 and TRBJ2-3; D unclear. This CDR3 has 15 residues. Germline V gene lookup returns CDR1 ENHRY and CDR2 SYGVKD. Trimming took 6 bases from V and 0 from J, leaving 13 bases between them. In nucleotides, the CDR3 is TGTGCCATCAGGTCCTTTCAATCCAGCACAGATACGCAGTATTTT. Protein sequence: CAIRSFQSSTDTQYF.

This clone is a singleton in its sample. The chain couples TRBV5-8 to TRBJ2-1; 8 bases are a match to TRBD1. The CDR3 is made up of 15 amino acids. V shed 4 bases, J shed 7 bases, and the junction held 10 bases outside the gene matches. Germline CDR1 and CDR2: SGHTS and YDEGEE. The CDR3 bases are TGTGCCAGCAGCCCCGACAGGGGAAAAGGGAATGAGCAGTTCTTC. Residues: CASSPDRGKGNEQFF.

The rearrangement links TRBV28 to TRBJ2-7, with D unclear. The CDR3 sequence is 14 residues long. The germline V and J ends were trimmed by 2 bases and 6 bases, with 14 bases remaining between them. The V gene's germline CDR1 is MDHEN and CDR2 SYDVKM. CDR3 region: CASSLTTLSSEQYF. In nucleotides, the CDR3 is TGTGCCAGCAGTTTAACTACCCTCTCGTCCGAGCAGTACTTC.

In this sample, this clone turned up a few times. The gene calls are TRBV6-1 and TRBJ2-7; TRBD1 matches 7 bases. The CDR3 contains 15 residues. The junction had 9 bases not matched to a gene; V was cut back by 5 bases and J by 2 bases. From germline, CDR1 is MNHNS and CDR2 SASEGT. CDR3 bases: TGTGCCAGCAGTCTGAACCCGACAGGGCCCTACGAGCAGTACTTC. Translating gives CASSLNPTGPYEQYF.

This clone was counted once. The same CDR3 can be traced to other DNA sequences in this sample. The chain has TRBV4-1 and TRBJ1-6; D ambiguous. Germline CDR1 and CDR2: MGHRA and YSYEKL. Trimming stripped 1 base from V and 9 bases from J, with 7 bases between. CDR3 size: 13 residues. The CDR3 here is CASSQVSSSPLHF. The DNA of the CDR3 is TGCGCCAGCAGCCAAGTGTCAAGTTCACCCCTCCACTTT.

This clone was recorded only once. The J gene is TRBJ1-6, the V gene TRBV5-5, with 8 bases matching TRBD1. With V trimmed by 2 bases and J by 10 bases, 11 bases remained unmatched. This CDR3 contains 16 residues. Per the germline V gene, CDR1 is SGHKS and CDR2 is YYEKEE (reference sequence). CDR3 residues: CASSFDVVRGQSPLHF. CDR3 DNA: TGTGCCAGCAGCTTCGATGTAGTCAGGGGGCAATCACCCCTCCACTTT.

This rearrangement joins TRBV11-2 to TRBJ1-1, with D uncertain. CDR1 is SGHAT, CDR2 FQNNGV, per germline. V gave up 5 bases and J gave up 0 bases, with 4 bases separating them. The CDR3 is made up of 12 amino acids. This CDR3 reads CASSTMNTEAFF. CDR3 bases: TGTGCCAGCAGCACTATGAACACTGAAGCTTTCTTT. Together with reference TRBV11-2 and TRBJ1-1, the CDR3 gives the full variable domain: EAGVAQSPRYKIIEKRQSVAFWCNPISGHATLYWYQQILGQGPKLLIQFQNNGVVDDSQLPKDRFSAERLKGVDSTLKIQPAKLEDSAVYLCASSTMNTEAFFGQGTRLTVV.

The V and J genes are TRBV30 and TRBJ1-6; D perhaps matches TRBD1 (5 bases). CDR3 size: 12 residues. V was shortened by 5 bases and J by 10 bases, with 12 bases between the two germline ends. Germline V lookup: CDR1 GTSNPN, CDR2 SVGIG (reference sequence). The CDR3: CAWARVNSPLHF. The CDR3, as DNA: TGTGCCTGGGCCAGGGTAAACTCACCCCTCCACTTT.

On this clone itself: Other DNA sequences in the same sample also yield this CDR3. V and J are TRBV6-5 and TRBJ2-5; D is undetermined. Trimming stripped 0 bases from V and 4 bases from J, with 9 bases between. The CDR3 is 14 residues long. Germline V CDR1 and CDR2: MNHEY, SVGAGI. CDR3 sequence: CASSYSGGGETQYF. CDR3 bases: TGTGCCAGCAGTTACTCGGGTGGCGGAGAGACCCAGTACTTC.

The chain couples TRBV5-4 to TRBJ2-3; possible D gene TRBD2, 6 bases. The germline gives CDR1 SGHNT, CDR2 YYREEE (reference sequence). The germline V and J ends were trimmed by 3 bases and 3 bases, with 11 bases remaining between them. The CDR3 sequence is 14 residues long. The CDR3 region is CASSSGDFTDTQYF. In nucleotides, the CDR3 is TGTGCCAGCAGCTCGGGGGACTTTACAGATACGCAGTATTTT.

Only one count was recorded for this clone. V usage is TRBV6-5 and J usage is TRBJ1-6; a weak D match, TRBD1 (5 bases). Trimming took 0 bases from V and 6 from J, leaving 12 bases between them. Germline lookup yields CDR1 MNHEY and CDR2 SVGAGI. The CDR3 is 16 residues long. DNA for the CDR3: TGTGCCAGCAGTTACTCACCCAGGGCGGGTAATTCACCCCTCCACTTT. Translation gives CASSYSPRAGNSPLHF.

J is TRBJ2-7 and V is TRBV5-1; TRBD1 or TRBD2 may be the D gene (5 bases each). Germline assignment: CDR1 SGHRS and CDR2 YFSETQ. V shed 3 bases and J shed 5 bases, with 12 bases lying between them. This CDR3 has 13 amino acids. CDR3 amino acids: CASSSGEGNEQYF. CDR3 in DNA: TGCGCCAGCAGCTCGGGCGAGGGGAACGAGCAGTACTTC.

V usage is TRBV7-9 and J usage is TRBJ1-3, with 9 positions matching TRBD1. The trim removed 0 bases at V and 4 bases at J, leaving 13 bases unmatched. Per germline, CDR1 SEHNR and CDR2 FQNEAQ (reference sequence). This CDR3 is built from 19 residues. The CDR3 coding sequence is TGTGCCAGCAGCTTAGCGTGGGACAGGGAAATCAGCGCGGGAAACACCATATATTTT. Its translation is CASSLAWDREISAGNTIYF. The entire variable domain, with the rest obtained from reference TRBV7-9 and TRBJ1-3, is as follows: DTGVSQNPRHKITKRGQNVTFRCDPISEHNRLYWYRQTLGQGPEFLTYFQNEAQLEKSRLLSDRFSAERPKGSFSTLEIQRTEQGDSAMYLCASSLAWDREISAGNTIYFGEGSWLTVV.

The V call is TRBV28, the J call TRBJ2-7; TRBD2 might be the D (6 bases). CDR3 size: 15 residues. V was trimmed by 6 bases and J by 3 bases, leaving 18 bases between them. The germline gives CDR1 MDHEN, CDR2 SYDVKM. As DNA, the CDR3 is TGTGCCAGCAGACGATCGAGGGAGGCGAACTACGAGCAGTACTTC. Translated: CASRRSREANYEQYF.

The rearrangement joins TRBV4-3 to TRBJ2-7, with 7 bases that match TRBD1. CDR1 and CDR2 from the germline V gene are LGHNA and YSLEER. V shed 1 base, J shed 3 bases, and the junction held 6 bases outside the gene matches. The CDR3 spans 15 residues. DNA for the CDR3: TGCGCCAGCAGCCAAGCCGGGACAGACCTCTACGAGCAGTACTTC. Its translation is CASSQAGTDLYEQYF.

The rearrangement joins TRBV10-2 to TRBJ2-1; possibly TRBD2 for D (5 bases). V was trimmed by 2 bases and J by 8 bases, leaving 22 bases between them. CDR3 length: 17 amino acids. CDR1 WSHSY and CDR2 SAAADI come from the germline V gene. DNA of the CDR3: TGCGCCAGCAGTGAGGGGCGGGCTAGCTCGTTTCTCGATGAGCAGTTCTTC. Amino acid sequence: CASSEGRASSFLDEQFF.

The V gene is TRBV5-1, the J gene TRBJ1-1; a weak D match, TRBD1 (5 bases). Trimming pared 5 bases from V and 4 bases from J, leaving 15 bases between. Germline CDR1 SGHRS, CDR2 YFSETQ. CDR3 length: 14 amino acids. The CDR3 DNA reads as TGCGCCAGCAGGGGGCAGGAGGGTGGCACTGAAGCTTTCTTT. Translating gives CASRGQEGGTEAFF. Drawing the rest from reference TRBV5-1 and TRBJ1-1, the complete variable domain is KAGVTQTPRYLIKTRGQQVTLSCSPISGHRSVSWYQQTPGQGLQFLFEYFSETQRNKGNFPGRFSGRQFSNSRSEMNVSTLELGDSALYLCASRGQEGGTEAFFGQGTRLTVV.

This chain joins TRBV9 and TRBJ2-3, with D unresolved. This CDR3 comprises 15 residues. V was cut by 0 bases and J by 2 bases, with 10 bases left in between. The germline V gene has CDR1 SGDLS and CDR2 YYNGEE. CDR3 in DNA: TGTGCCAGCAGCGTAGCGGGCCTTTTCACAGATACGCAGTATTTT. Amino acid sequence: CASSVAGLFTDTQYF. Looking up the rest from reference TRBV9 and TRBJ2-3 gives the full variable domain: DSGVTQTPKHLITATGQRVTLRCSPRSGDLSVYWYQQSLDQGLQFLIQYYNGEERAKGNILERFSAQQFPDLHSELNLSSLELGDSALYFCASSVAGLFTDTQYFGPGTRLTVL.

This chain joins TRBV30 and TRBJ2-1; tentatively, D is TRBD1 (6 bases). The ends were cut back, 2 bases at V and 9 bases at J, with 14 bases in the middle. Germline lookup yields CDR1 GTSNPN and CDR2 SVGIG (reference sequence). CDR3 length: 13 amino acids. CDR3: CAWSKTGLSEQFF. The DNA for the CDR3 is TGTGCCTGGAGTAAAACAGGGTTGAGTGAGCAGTTCTTC.

The rearrangement links TRBV30 to TRBJ1-2; D ambiguous. The germline V gene encodes CDR1 GTSNPN and CDR2 SVGIG (reference sequence). The CDR3 runs 16 residues. Deletions cut 3 bases from V and 5 bases from J, with 22 bases between. This chain's CDR3 is CAWRLRPNLGSYGYTF. The DNA for the CDR3 is TGTGCCTGGAGACTTAGGCCCAACCTGGGTTCGTATGGCTACACCTTC.

This clone has only a few counts. CDR3 residues: CASSLGWQAGNQPQHF. CDR3 nucleotides: TGTGCCAGCAGTTTAGGGTGGCAGGCTGGCAATCAGCCCCAGCATTTT. This sequence joins TRBV28 and TRBJ1-5; D remains ambiguous. Trimming removed 2 bases from V and 2 bases from J, with 13 bases in between. The CDR3 extends over 16 amino acids. Germline-derived CDR1 and CDR2 are MDHEN and SYDVKM.

The chain couples TRBV5-4 to TRBJ2-3; 8 positions agree with TRBD2. The CDR3 spans 18 residues. Germline loops: CDR1 SGHNT, CDR2 YYREEE (reference sequence). V lost 4 bases and J lost 2; bases outside the gene matches: 15. CDR3 sequence: CASSHGGLAGSHTDTQYF. For the CDR3, the DNA is TGTGCCAGCAGCCATGGGGGTTTAGCGGGAAGTCACACAGATACGCAGTATTTT.